Listed below are T cell receptor beta chains from one sample, sequenced in a study of T cell changes during pregnancy in multiple sclerosis. Assay: immunoSEQ multiplex PCR; the TCRdb copy retains only in-frame clones and omits some. The table lists fewer than 100,000 clones, about 88% of them singletons, with around 1.8% in the top ten. The sample was peripheral blood, taken before pregnancy. Source of these receptors: a female donor with multiple sclerosis, enrolled in a pregnancy study. Each CDR3 is given with its conserved first and last residue. D genes are given only for firm matches.

TRBJ1-2 TRBD1 TRBV9 CASSVVGQGGGNYGYTF
TRBJ2-1 . TRBV15 CATSRDGSGGEQFF
TRBJ1-5 TRBD1 TRBV5-6 CASRFQGAPSQPQHF
TRBJ1-1 TRBD1 TRBV19 CASSIRDSNTEAFF
TRBJ2-1 . TRBV4-3 CASSQGTGRGPNEQFF
TRBJ2-1 TRBD2 TRBV5-6 CASSFSGGSHNEQFF
TRBJ2-7 . TRBV5-8 CASSPDTAYEQYF
TRBJ2-1 . TRBV9 CASSAGGTGRSEQFF
TRBJ1-3 . TRBV30 CAWSMNGRNTIYF
TRBJ1-1 . TRBV21-1 CASISFLGGTEAFF
TRBJ2-7 . TRBV9 CASSPGLPSYEQYF
TRBJ2-2 TRBD1 TRBV4-3 CASSQGDREAGELFF
TRBJ1-2 . TRBV7-9 CASSSYSRLRGYTF
TRBJ1-2 . TRBV5-6 CASSPLLVAYGYTF
TRBJ2-7 . TRBV7-2 CASSSRSYEQYF
TRBJ2-2 TRBD1 TRBV2 CASSEWGRGRTGELFF
TRBJ1-6 . TRBV30 CAWKSGNSYNSPLHF
TRBJ2-5 TRBD2 TRBV29-1 CSVVIIGGLETQYF
TRBJ2-5 . TRBV21-1 CASSYQETQYF
TRBJ2-3 . TRBV30 CAWKEGVYTDTQYF
TRBJ2-7 . TRBV30 CAWGGNPGEIGEQYF
TRBJ2-7 TRBD2 TRBV7-9 CASSSRTSGPSYEQYF
TRBJ2-7 . TRBV6-6 CASSYGGYGYF
TRBJ2-1 TRBD2 TRBV18 CASSALAGGPGDEQFF
TRBJ1-6 TRBD1 TRBV7-2 CASSLMGQGNSPLHF
TRBJ1-5 TRBD1 TRBV19 CASSIGPGTGNQPQHF
TRBJ2-1 TRBD2 TRBV19 CASSARLAGNLPSYNEQFF
TRBJ1-5 . TRBV7-2 CASSRQGNQPQHF
TRBJ2-7 . TRBV20-1 CSASNRDEQYF
TRBJ1-1 TRBD1 TRBV5-8 CASGDRGGATEAFF
TRBJ1-3 . TRBV28 CASSSSWLAGNTIYF
TRBJ2-7 . TRBV20-1 CSASRVNEQYF
TRBJ2-7 . TRBV2 CASSGLGRDSEQYF
TRBJ2-5 TRBD1 TRBV5-1 CASSDGTGDGETQYF
TRBJ2-5 . TRBV25-1 CASRENGETQYF
TRBJ2-3 TRBD2 TRBV19 CASSIRAGEYTTDTQYF
TRBJ1-4 TRBD1 TRBV5-6 CASSGQGADIREKLFF
TRBJ1-2 TRBD1 TRBV5-6 CASSPLPGGGYGYTF
TRBJ1-2 . TRBV5-6 CASSLRGNGYTF